One T cell receptor beta chain is described in this entry. Its antigen is not identified. The data were obtained in a study of T cell repertoires in cytomegalovirus infection. About the research overall: CMV infection and matching HLA type were both indicated by public TCR beta signatures.

CDR1 is MRHNA and CDR2 is SNTAGT in the germline V gene. The CDR3 spans 22 residues. The V and J ends lost 3 bases and 0 bases respectively, with 30 bases between them. Notes on the study in general: HLA-C-restricted TCR beta clonotypes specific for CMV led the ex vivo response.

TCRdb itself ran the reads through MiXCR, one entry per CDR3 protein. The sample has around 450,000 distinct CDR3 sequences, about a third seen once; the top ten hold around 13%. The V and J genes are TRBV6-4 and TRBJ1-3; no firm D call. Sequenced sample: PBMCs. The receptor comes from a human donor in good health (CMV status not recorded). Some clones in this sample may be carry-over from other donors' samples. CDR3 protein: CASSEIQTYTLPWPSSGNTIYF. The CDR3 coding sequence is TGTGCCAGCAGTGAAATTCAAACATATACTCTCCCTTGGCCTTCCTCTGGAAACACCATATATTTT.